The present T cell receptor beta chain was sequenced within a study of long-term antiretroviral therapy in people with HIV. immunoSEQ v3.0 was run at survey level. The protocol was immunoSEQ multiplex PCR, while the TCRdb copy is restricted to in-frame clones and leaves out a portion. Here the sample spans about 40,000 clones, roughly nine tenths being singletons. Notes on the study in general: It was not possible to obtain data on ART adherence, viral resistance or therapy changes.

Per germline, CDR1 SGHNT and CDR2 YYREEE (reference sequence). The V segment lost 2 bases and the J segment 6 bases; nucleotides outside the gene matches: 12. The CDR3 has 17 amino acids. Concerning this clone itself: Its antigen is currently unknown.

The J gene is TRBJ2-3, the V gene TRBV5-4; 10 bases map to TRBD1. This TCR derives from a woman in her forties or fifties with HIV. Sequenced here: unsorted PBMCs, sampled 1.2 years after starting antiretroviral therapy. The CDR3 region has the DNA TGTGCCAGCAGCTTACAACTGGGACAGGGGATATCGGATACGCAGTATTTT. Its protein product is CASSLQLGQGISDTQYF.